This T cell receptor beta chain was identified in a study of vaccination and CD4 T cells after COVID-19. For the study at large: Two of the convalescents were Hispanic, and convalescents were six males and four females. The post-COVID sampling time was a median 101 days after diagnosis, ranging from 35 to 161. The study, taken as a whole, reports: In convalescent patients, a median 86.3% of post-vaccine SARS-CoV-2-reactive clones appeared only after vaccination.

Germline CDR1 and CDR2: MNHEY and SMNVEV (reference sequence). The CDR3 sequence is 14 residues long. J was trimmed by 5 bases and V by 6 bases; bases with no gene match: 8. Sequencing of DNA taken from cultured CD4+ T cells relied on the Oncomine TCR Beta short-read assay. MiXCR, run by TCRdb on the PCR reads, gives a single entry per CDR3 protein. The sample holds about 7,600 distinct CDR3 sequences, around three fifths seen once. Treatment reported: approximately nine-day PBMC culture with coronavirus spike peptide pools or control peptides (ViraFEST assay). T cells were expanded with peptide pools, and expanded clonotypes were identified by TCR sequencing. Comments on this clonotype: Its antigen is still unknown.

The TCR sequence derives from a human donor with COVID-19. This rearrangement joins TRBV27 to TRBJ2-5, with 8 bases fitting TRBD2. Sequencing used cultured CD4+ T cells from blood, obtained after SARS-CoV-2 vaccination. The DNA for the CDR3 is TGTGCCAGCAGCCAGAATGGACTAGCTGAGACCCAGTACTTC. Translated, it gives CASSQNGLAETQYF.